This passage covers 30 T cell receptor beta chains from one sample sequenced in a study of identical twins. TCRdb used MiXCR to reprocess the 5' RACE reads, holding one entry per CDR3 protein. Here the sample spans 250,000 or so distinct CDR3 sequences, roughly 7.5% being singletons. This sample also appeared in a second study, on yellow fever vaccine responses in identical twins.

Sample: CD8+ T cells sorted from blood. The receptors stem from a woman aged 18-35 years in good health.

This chain links TRBV2 with TRBJ2-1; 11 bases are a match to TRBD2. The V segment lost 8 bases and the J segment 8 bases; nucleotides outside the gene matches: 23. CDR3 size: 19 residues. Germline CDR1 and CDR2: SNHLY and FYNNEI. The CDR3, as DNA: TGTGCCAGCTGTTTTCGGGGCCTAGCGGGGGGTTTTGTGGGGGATGAGCAGTTCTTC. As protein: CASCFRGLAGGFVGDEQFF.

This clonotype was seen only a few times. The V call is TRBV11-2, the J call TRBJ2-7, with 8 nucleotides matching TRBD2. V lost 6 bases to trimming and J lost 5 bases; unmatched junction nucleotides: 6. Germline V lookup: CDR1 SGHAT, CDR2 FQNNGV. This CDR3 has 13 amino acids. CDR3 protein: CASRVAGLDEQYF. The CDR3 bases are TGTGCCAGCAGGGTAGCGGGACTCGACGAGCAGTACTTC.

This clonotype was seen a handful of times. V and J are TRBV4-2 and TRBJ1-5; 10 bases fit TRBD1. Germline CDR1 is LGHNA and CDR2 is YNFKEQ. V dropped 3 bases and J dropped 6; count of bases not matched to a gene: 8. The CDR3 has 16 amino acids. The CDR3 here is CASSHATGGAGQPQHF. The CDR3 DNA reads TGTGCCAGCAGCCACGCGACAGGGGGCGCTGGTCAGCCCCAGCATTTT.

This clonotype has only a few counts. V gene TRBV7-8 combines with J gene TRBJ2-7; no clear D gene. The CDR3 loop spans 13 amino acids. Between the trimmed V and J ends, which lost 5 bases and 3 bases, there was a span of 11 bases. Germline CDR1 and CDR2: SGHVS and FQNEAQ. This CDR3 reads CASSQAADYEQYF. The CDR3 nucleotides read TGTGCCAGCAGCCAGGCGGCGGACTACGAGCAGTACTTC.

This clonotype has only a few counts. CDR3 nucleotides: TGCGCCAGCAGCTTCGAGGGGGGCGGCTATGGCTACACCTTC. Protein sequence: CASSFEGGGYGYTF. J is TRBJ1-2 and V is TRBV5-1; D may be TRBD1 (6 bases). V shed 2 bases and J shed 4 bases, with 12 bases lying between them. The CDR3 runs 14 residues. Germline loops: CDR1 SGHRS, CDR2 YFSETQ.

The V gene is TRBV19, the J gene TRBJ1-1, with D perhaps TRBD1 (6 bases). The CDR3 is 15 amino acids. V lost 0 bases and J lost 2, with 10 bases in between. CDR1 is LNHDA and CDR2 is SQIVND in the germline V gene (reference sequence). For the CDR3, the DNA is TGTGCCAGTAGTATAGATCGGACAGTTAACACTGAAGCTTTCTTT. This translates into CASSIDRTVNTEAFF.

CDR3 residues: CASSLWIGTSGRPGELFF. The CDR3 region has the DNA TGTGCCAGCAGCTTATGGATTGGGACTAGCGGGAGACCCGGGGAGCTGTTTTTT. The V gene is TRBV7-3, the J gene TRBJ2-2; 14 bases line up with TRBD2. The CDR3 totals 18 residues. CDR1 is SGHTA, CDR2 FQGTGA, per germline. With 2 bases clipped from V and 6 bases from J, the junction kept 8 bases outside the gene matches.

This clonotype was seen a few times. The V call is TRBV7-6, the J call TRBJ2-1, with a weak D call TRBD1 (6 bases). This CDR3 contains 17 residues. Germline values: CDR1 SGHVS, CDR2 FNYEAQ. Deletions cut 2 bases from V and 0 bases from J, with 14 bases between. The CDR3 spells CASSLPQGLNSYNEQFF. The CDR3 bases are TGTGCCAGCAGCTTACCTCAGGGGTTAAACTCCTACAATGAGCAGTTCTTC.

This clonotype has a handful of counts. The V and J genes are TRBV28 and TRBJ1-2; D may be TRBD1 (5 bases). Looked up from germline, CDR1 is MDHEN and CDR2 is SYDVKM. The CDR3 totals 15 residues. V was cut by 4 bases and J by 3 bases, with 15 bases left in between. DNA for the CDR3: TGTGCCAGCAGTTCGAGGCAGGGCCAGGACTATGGCTACACCTTC. It specifies CASSSRQGQDYGYTF.

This clonotype turned up a few times. The chain is built from TRBV29-1 and TRBJ2-7, with TRBD2 matching over 8 bases. Germline V gene sequence: CDR1 SQVTM, CDR2 ANQGSEA. The CDR3 has 14 residues. The ends lost 1 base at V and 7 bases at J; junction bases unmatched: 9. The CDR3 DNA sequence: TGCAGCGTTGAAGCAGCGGGAGAAACGGAGGAGCAGTACTTC. Translated: CSVEAAGETEEQYF.

The rearrangement uses TRBV29-1 and TRBJ2-1; no definite D call. There are 11 residues in the CDR3. Germline assignment: CDR1 SQVTM and CDR2 ANQGSEA. V lost 7 bases, J lost 7 bases, and 11 bases lay in between. The CDR3 reads CSASNGNEQFF. In DNA form, the CDR3 reads TGCAGCGCCTCCAACGGAAATGAGCAGTTCTTC.

The count of this clonotype is one. The V call is TRBV6-1, the J call TRBJ2-7, with unresolved D. This CDR3 contains 13 residues. CDR1 and CDR2 (germline): MNHNS, SASEGT. V was cut by 1 base and J by 5 bases, with 9 bases left in between. In DNA form, the CDR3 reads TGTGCCAGCAGTGAAGAGGGCCTCGACGAGCAGTACTTC. Translation: CASSEEGLDEQYF.

This clonotype occurred many times. The chain's CDR3 is CATTAGVDGNQPQHF. The CDR3 bases are TGTGCCACCACCGCTGGGGTTGACGGCAATCAGCCCCAGCATTTT. V and J are TRBV15 and TRBJ1-5; D unclear. Germline values: CDR1 LNHNV, CDR2 YYDKDF (reference sequence). Trimming pared 7 bases from V and 2 bases from J, leaving 15 bases between. The CDR3 has 15 residues.

This chain joins TRBV20-1 and TRBJ2-7; D is unclear. V shed 1 base and J shed 6 bases, with 10 bases lying between them. Germline assignment: CDR1 DFQATT and CDR2 SNEGSKA (reference sequence). The CDR3 spans 12 residues. The CDR3 bases are TGCAGTGCTAGAGTGGAGACGGGCGAGCAGTACGTC. Its protein product is CSARVETGEQYV.

This clonotype was seen only a few times. This chain joins TRBV4-1 and TRBJ2-2, with TRBD2 as a possible D gene (5 bases). The CDR3 has 15 amino acids. In germline, CDR1 is MGHRA, CDR2 YSYEKL. Trimming removed 0 bases from V and 6 bases from J, with 11 bases in between. CDR3 DNA sequence: TGCGCCAGCAGCCAAGATGAACCAGCGGCCGGGGAGCTGTTTTTT. Translated, it gives CASSQDEPAAGELFF.

This clonotype was counted many times. This chain links TRBV4-1 with TRBJ2-1; TRBD2 agrees at 9 bases. Germline CDR1 is MGHRA and CDR2 is YSYEKL. The CDR3 length is 18 residues. V lost 1 base, J lost 5 bases, and 12 bases stayed unmatched. The CDR3 region has the DNA TGCGCCAGCAGCCAAGGGCCCTTTGTGACTAGCGGAAACAATGAGCAGTTCTTC. Encoded protein: CASSQGPFVTSGNNEQFF.

This clonotype was counted at least ten times. This chain uses TRBV29-1 with TRBJ2-1; TRBD1 might be the D (6 bases). This CDR3 spans 13 amino acids. Germline V gene data show CDR1 as SQVTM and CDR2 as ANQGSEA. Trimming removed 7 bases from V and 2 bases from J, with 12 bases in between. CDR3 DNA sequence: TGCAGCGCGGAACAGGGAACCTACAATGAGCAGTTCTTC. Residues: CSAEQGTYNEQFF.

This clonotype was counted at least ten times. The gene calls are TRBV6-4 and TRBJ2-1; 9 nucleotides agree with TRBD2. CDR1 and CDR2 from the germline V gene are MRHNA and SNTAGT. CDR3 length equals 15 residues. The trim removed 3 bases at V and 6 bases at J, leaving 6 bases unmatched. CDR3 residues: CASSERAGGFNEQFF. CDR3 DNA sequence: TGTGCCAGCAGTGAACGGGCGGGAGGGTTCAATGAGCAGTTCTTC.

This clonotype turned up a few times. V is TRBV5-1 and J is TRBJ2-7; D tentatively reads TRBD1 or TRBD2 (5 bases each). The V end lost 0 bases, the J end lost 0 bases, and 13 bases lay between the germline ends. CDR1 SGHRS and CDR2 YFSETQ come from the germline V gene. This CDR3 contains 16 residues. The CDR3 protein is CASSLAGATSSYEQYF. As DNA, the CDR3 is TGCGCCAGCAGCTTGGCCGGGGCCACTAGCTCCTACGAGCAGTACTTC.

This clonotype has just a few counts. The CDR3, as DNA: TGTGCCAGCAGCTTAGAGACTAGCGGGCTAGATACGCAGTATTTT. Translating gives CASSLETSGLDTQYF. The gene calls are TRBV7-9 and TRBJ2-3; 10 bases are shared with TRBD2. The CDR3 has 15 amino acids. V shed 1 base, J shed 5 bases, and the junction held 3 bases outside the gene matches. Germline V gene lookup returns CDR1 SEHNR and CDR2 FQNEAQ (reference sequence).

This clonotype was detected a few times. The chain combines TRBV7-9 with TRBJ2-1; D is unresolved. The CDR3 is 14 amino acids. The germline V gene encodes CDR1 SEHNR and CDR2 FQNEAQ (reference sequence). Trimming shortened V by 1 base and J by 9 bases, and 13 bases separated the two germline ends. CDR3 coding DNA: TGTGCCAGCAGCTTAGACGGTCTGGTCGGTGAGCAGTTCTTC. Translating gives CASSLDGLVGEQFF.

This clonotype was seen a few times. The genes are TRBV6-5 and TRBJ2-1; 8 nucleotides align to TRBD2. Per the germline V gene, CDR1 is MNHEY and CDR2 is SVGAGI. J was trimmed by 9 bases and V by 3 bases; bases with no gene match: 4. This CDR3 is built from 13 residues. CDR3 protein: CASSYVGGGEQFF. In DNA, the CDR3 is TGTGCCAGCAGTTATGTCGGGGGGGGTGAGCAGTTCTTC.

This rearrangement joins TRBV27 to TRBJ2-4; 8 bases map to TRBD1. CDR1 MNHEY and CDR2 SMNVEV come from the germline V gene (reference sequence). The V segment lost 8 bases and the J segment 7 bases; nucleotides outside the gene matches: 7. This CDR3 has 13 residues. CDR3 sequence: CASSGQGTNIQYF. CDR3 coding DNA: TGTGCCAGCTCTGGACAGGGCACGAACATTCAGTACTTC.

In its sample, this clonotype was seen many times. This rearrangement joins TRBV10-2 to TRBJ2-1; D may be TRBD1 or TRBD2 (5 bases each). V dropped 8 bases and J dropped 7 bases, with 12 bases sitting between them. CDR1 is WSHSY and CDR2 is SAAADI in the germline V gene. CDR3 length equals 12 residues. The CDR3 spells CASAGRVNEQFF. For the CDR3, the DNA is TGCGCCAGCGCGGGCAGGGTGAATGAGCAGTTCTTC.

This chain joins TRBV9 and TRBJ2-5; D gene unclear. Germline CDR1 SGDLS, CDR2 YYNGEE. Trimming removed 3 bases at V and 3 bases at J, with 15 bases between. The CDR3 has 15 amino acids. This CDR3 reads CASSDSRTPEETQYF. The CDR3 DNA reads as TGTGCCAGCAGCGATAGTAGGACGCCGGAAGAGACCCAGTACTTC.

In its sample, this clonotype was seen many times. This chain uses TRBV12-5 with TRBJ2-7; 11 nucleotides align to TRBD2. The CDR3 loop spans 17 amino acids. Germline V gene data show CDR1 as LGHNT and CDR2 as FRNRAP. The V gene end was trimmed by 0 bases and the J gene end by 4 bases; junction bases not matched to a gene: 8. The CDR3 sequence is CASGLVGSGRAGYEQYF. The CDR3 bases are TGTGCTAGTGGTTTGGTCGGTAGCGGGAGGGCCGGATACGAGCAGTACTTC. Full variable domain (outside the CDR3, taken from reference TRBV12-5 and TRBJ2-7): DARVTQTPRHKVTEMGQEVTMRCQPILGHNTVFWYRQTMMQGLELLAYFRNRAPLDDSGMPKDRFSAEMPDATLATLKIQPSEPRDSAVYFCASGLVGSGRAGYEQYFGPGTRLTVT.

The chain employs TRBV20-1 and TRBJ2-1; 7 bases match TRBD2. V was clipped by 3 bases and J by 0 bases; unmatched bases: 5. The CDR3 contains 15 residues. Germline lookup yields CDR1 DFQATT and CDR2 SNEGSKA (reference sequence). The CDR3: CSASTSVFSYNEQFF. The CDR3 nucleotides are TGCAGTGCTAGCACTAGCGTTTTCTCCTACAATGAGCAGTTCTTC.

This clonotype was seen ten or more times. The chain couples TRBV7-9 to TRBJ1-1; TRBD1 matches 7 bases. J lost 1 base, V lost 1 base, and 0 bases had no gene match. Germline V lookup: CDR1 SEHNR, CDR2 FQNEAQ (reference sequence). The length of the CDR3 is 14 residues. The CDR3, as DNA: TGTGCCAGCAGCTTAGGGACAGGGAACACTGAAGCTTTCTTT. It is translated as CASSLGTGNTEAFF.

V and J are TRBV27 and TRBJ2-1; D unresolved. The germline CDR1 and CDR2 sequences are MNHEY and SMNVEV (reference sequence). The V and J ends lost 8 bases and 4 bases respectively, with 12 bases between them. This CDR3 has 13 residues. CDR3 in DNA: TGTGCCAGCTCCCATAGTGTTTACAATGAGCAGTTCTTC. As protein: CASSHSVYNEQFF.

The rearrangement links TRBV5-1 to TRBJ2-3; TRBD2 agrees at 7 bases. This CDR3 comprises 15 residues. The V segment lost 1 base and the J segment 4 bases; nucleotides outside the gene matches: 6. The germline V gene has CDR1 SGHRS and CDR2 YFSETQ. CDR3 nucleotides: TGCGCCAGCAGCTTGAGCAGGGAGGGGCCAGATACGCAGTATTTT. This translates into CASSLSREGPDTQYF.